A single sample is the source of the 30 T cell receptor beta chains below, sequenced in a study of control samples from healthy donors and cancer patients. The method was immunoSEQ multiplex PCR; TCRdb's version includes in-frame clones alone and lacks a portion of them. The table records 120,000 to 150,000 clones, 93% of them present only once. The sequenced material came from blood. These receptors originate from a man aged 18 to 30 in good health.

The gene calls are TRBV12-1 and TRBJ1-1; the table names TRBD1, a call not compared with the DNA. TRBV12-1 represents a pseudogene. The CDR3 sequence is 16 residues long. In DNA form, the CDR3 reads TGTGCCAGCACCATTTCCCGACAGTTCATGAACACTGAAGCTTTCTTT. Its protein is CASTISRQFMNTEAFF.

The chain joins TRBV7-6 to TRBJ2-7, with D possibly being TRBD1 or TRBD2 (5 bases each). The length of the CDR3 is 15 residues. Trimming stripped 1 base from V and 5 bases from J, with 15 bases between. CDR1 is SGHVS and CDR2 is FNYEAQ in the germline V gene. CDR3 DNA: TGTGCCAGCAGCTTAGAAGGGGAGAGTCCCCACGAGCAGTACTTC. It encodes CASSLEGESPHEQYF.

This sequence joins TRBV5-6 and TRBJ1-5; the D is unclear. This CDR3 has 14 residues. V lost 0 bases and J 3 bases, leaving 7 bases between the germline ends. Germline-derived CDR1 and CDR2 are SGHDT and YYEEEE. This CDR3 reads CASSLGVLNQPQHF. The CDR3 DNA sequence: TGTGCCAGCAGCTTGGGGGTCCTCAATCAGCCCCAGCATTTT.

J is TRBJ1-2 and V is TRBV30; TRBD1 agrees at 7 bases. From germline, CDR1 is GTSNPN and CDR2 SVGIG (reference sequence). V was pared by 7 bases and J by 1 base, with 3 bases of the junction left unmatched. This CDR3 region has 12 residues. The CDR3 loop reads CASQGFNYGYTF. CDR3 bases: TGTGCCTCACAGGGGTTTAACTATGGCTACACCTTC.

The V gene is TRBV7-9, the J gene TRBJ1-1; a weak D match, TRBD1 (5 bases). The CDR3 is made up of 14 amino acids. Germline V gene sequence: CDR1 SEHNR, CDR2 FQNEAQ (reference sequence). Trimming removed 3 bases at V and 5 bases at J, with 13 bases between. CDR3 coding DNA: TGTGCCAGCAGCTTCAGGGAGGGAGGGACTGAAGCTTTCTTT. Its translation is CASSFREGGTEAFF.

This sequence joins TRBV6-5 and TRBJ2-7; TRBD1 might be the D (6 bases). This CDR3 contains 15 residues. Germline values: CDR1 MNHEY, CDR2 SVGAGI. The V end was cut by 1 base, the J end by 7 bases, with 17 bases between. The CDR3 protein is CASSYLGRGWREQYF. The CDR3, as DNA: TGTGCCAGCAGTTACTTGGGCAGGGGATGGAGAGAGCAGTACTTC.

The chain carries TRBV28 and TRBJ2-5, with D unresolved. Germline CDR1 MDHEN, CDR2 SYDVKM. V was pared by 5 bases and J by 2 bases, with 12 bases between. The CDR3 is made up of 14 amino acids. CDR3 DNA sequence: TGTGCCAGCAGTCACCTCGGGTTACAAGAGACCCAGTACTTC. This gives the protein CASSHLGLQETQYF.

This sequence joins TRBV9 and TRBJ2-7; D gene ambiguous. The length of the CDR3 is 13 residues. Germline V lookup: CDR1 SGDLS, CDR2 YYNGEE. Trimming stripped 0 bases from V and 8 bases from J, with 12 bases between. CDR3 amino acids: CASSVGVGKQQYF. For the CDR3, the DNA is TGTGCCAGCAGCGTAGGGGTAGGGAAGCAGCAGTACTTC.

V is TRBV7-9 and J is TRBJ2-3; D is perhaps TRBD1 (6 bases). CDR1 SEHNR and CDR2 FQNEAQ come from the germline V gene (reference sequence). V dropped 5 bases and J dropped 8 bases, with 23 bases sitting between them. The CDR3 runs to 16 residues. CDR3 protein: CASSRQGHGTDSTQYF. DNA for the CDR3: TGTGCCAGCAGCCGCCAGGGGCACGGTACAGATTCTACGCAGTATTTT.

This clone showed up just once. The rearrangement uses TRBV2 and TRBJ2-6; a possible D gene is TRBD2 (7 bases). The CDR3 is 15 amino acids. V gave up 9 bases and J gave up 2 bases, with 14 bases separating them. Germline CDR1 is SNHLY and CDR2 is FYNNEI. CDR3 DNA: TGTGCCAGGGGAGGGGGGTACGCTGGGGCCAACGTCCTGACTTTC. Translated: CARGGGYAGANVLTF.

With regard to this clone: At one end the junction does not follow the germline gene, possibly because of a read error. The gene calls are TRBV2 and TRBJ1-5, with unresolved D. Germline assignment: CDR1 SNHLY and CDR2 FYNNEI. This CDR3 is built from 14 residues. Written as DNA, the CDR3 is TGTGCCAGCAGTGAATTCGGGAGCAGTCAGCCCCAGCATTTT. It codes for CASSEFGSSQPQHF.

CDR3 protein: CATSAIDSFQPQHF. CDR3 sequence (DNA): TGTGCCACCAGTGCCATAGACAGTTTTCAGCCCCAGCATTTT. The chain carries TRBV24-1 and TRBJ1-5, with a weak D call TRBD1 (5 bases). Trimming took 5 bases from V and 6 from J, leaving 13 bases between them. Germline V gene data show CDR1 as KGHDR and CDR2 as SFDVKD. The CDR3 has 14 residues.

J is TRBJ1-2 and V is TRBV7-9, with D perhaps TRBD1 (6 bases). The germline CDR1 and CDR2 sequences are SEHNR and FQNEAQ (reference sequence). The CDR3 length is 14 residues. The V gene lost 9 bases and the J gene lost 7 bases, with 21 bases spanning the gap. The CDR3 DNA reads as TGTGCCAGTCTCAAGAGTGGGGGCTCGCTTGGCTACACCTTC. This gives the protein CASLKSGGSLGYTF.

This clone was observed at least ten times. The V and J genes are TRBV2 and TRBJ2-5, with D perhaps matching TRBD1 or TRBD2 (6 bases each). Trimming stripped 8 bases from V and 1 base from J, with 20 bases between. This CDR3 spans 16 amino acids. Germline-derived CDR1 and CDR2 are SNHLY and FYNNEI. The CDR3 loop is CASHEGGSVFQETQYF. CDR3 coding DNA: TGTGCCAGCCATGAGGGGGGCAGCGTATTCCAAGAGACCCAGTACTTC.

The chain carries TRBV28 and TRBJ2-4; D not certain. Germline V gene lookup returns CDR1 MDHEN and CDR2 SYDVKM. Trimming removed 4 bases at V and 8 bases at J, with 21 bases between. This CDR3 comprises 16 residues. CDR3 in DNA: TGTGCCAGCAGTTCCTCACTCGCCCCCGGGCTAGACATTCAGTACTTC. Translation gives CASSSSLAPGLDIQYF.

In this sample, this clone turned up once. The chain couples TRBV11-2 to TRBJ2-5; D is ambiguous. The V end lost 2 bases, the J end lost 4 bases, and 11 bases lay between the germline ends. Germline CDR1 SGHAT, CDR2 FQNNGV. This CDR3 comprises 14 residues. CDR3 region: CASSLFTRRETQYF. In nucleotides, the CDR3 is TGTGCCAGCAGCTTATTTACACGAAGAGAGACCCAGTACTTC.

The chain links TRBV27 to TRBJ1-6; D gene ambiguous. Trimming stripped 2 bases from V and 5 bases from J, with 10 bases between. The CDR3 has 15 residues. CDR1 is MNHEY and CDR2 is SMNVEV in the germline V gene (reference sequence). The CDR3 loop reads CASSLRGIDNSPLHF. DNA for the CDR3: TGTGCCAGCAGTTTACGGGGAATCGATAATTCACCCCTCCACTTT.

V gene TRBV13 combines with J gene TRBJ1-1; D unresolved. Trimming shortened V by 0 bases and J by 11 bases, and 7 bases separated the two germline ends. CDR1 PRHDT and CDR2 FYEKMQ come from the germline V gene (reference sequence). This CDR3 has 11 amino acids. The CDR3 region has the DNA TGTGCCAGCAGCTTAGGGTCTGGGGCTTTCTTT. It encodes CASSLGSGAFF.

This chain links TRBV7-9 with TRBJ1-5; a weak D match, TRBD1 (6 bases). V gave up 1 base and J gave up 7 bases, with 20 bases separating them. The germline V gene has CDR1 SEHNR and CDR2 FQNEAQ (reference sequence). This CDR3 is built from 17 residues. For the CDR3, the DNA is TGTGCCAGCAGCTTAGGAGTAGGCCAGGGGAAAGGGCAGCCCCAGCATTTT. It is translated as CASSLGVGQGKGQPQHF.

This clone has a single count. The chain combines TRBV11-3 with TRBJ2-1; D uncertain. Germline values: CDR1 SGHNT, CDR2 YENEEA. Trimming shortened V by 8 bases and J by 7 bases, and 12 bases separated the two germline ends. This CDR3 spans 12 amino acids. As DNA, the CDR3 is TGTGCCAGCGGGTACCGTAGTAATGAGCAGTTCTTC. Encoded protein: CASGYRSNEQFF.

The rearrangement uses TRBV18 and TRBJ2-3; D not certain. Germline CDR1 KGHSH, CDR2 LQKENI. Trimming stripped 0 bases from V and 2 bases from J, with 0 bases between. The CDR3 sequence is 12 residues long. This chain's CDR3 is CASSPPTDTQYF. DNA of the CDR3: TGTGCCAGCTCACCACCCACAGATACGCAGTATTTT.

The chain couples TRBV5-6 to TRBJ2-3; 7 bases map to TRBD2. V was clipped by 3 bases and J by 2 bases; unmatched bases: 15. This CDR3 is 18 amino acids long. The germline V gene encodes CDR1 SGHDT and CDR2 YYEEEE. CDR3: CASSSDPPGTTYTDTQYF. The CDR3 region has the DNA TGTGCCAGCAGCTCGGACCCCCCCGGGACTACATACACAGATACGCAGTATTTT.

This chain joins TRBV5-6 and TRBJ1-6; 7 bases are a match to TRBD1. This CDR3 contains 14 residues. Trimming cost V 0 bases and J 10 bases; bases outside gene matches: 4. Per the germline V gene, CDR1 is SGHDT and CDR2 is YYEEEE. The CDR3 nucleotides read TGTGCCAGCAGCTTGGACAGGGGTGAATCACCCCTCCACTTT. Translated, it gives CASSLDRGESPLHF. Filled out from reference TRBV5-6 and TRBJ1-6, the complete variable domain reads DAGVTQSPTHLIKTRGQQVTLRCSPKSGHDTVSWYQQALGQGPQFIFQYYEEEERQRGNFPDRFSGHQFPNYSSELNVNALLLGDSALYLCASSLDRGESPLHFGNGTRLTVT.

The V gene is TRBV29-1, the J gene TRBJ2-1; TRBD1 is a possible D gene (6 bases). The CDR3 runs 12 residues. Trimming cost V 7 bases and J 5 bases, with 12 bases left between them. CDR1 is SQVTM and CDR2 is ANQGSEA in the germline V gene. Written as DNA, the CDR3 is TGCAGCGCCAGGGGTATGGACAATGAGCAGTTCTTC. Translation gives CSARGMDNEQFF.

This clone was seen a single time. The J gene is TRBJ2-1, the V gene TRBV11-3; TRBD2 matches 11 bases. V trimming: 5 bases; J trimming: 0 bases; junction bases outside the gene matches: 6. The CDR3 spans 17 residues. Germline V lookup: CDR1 SGHNT, CDR2 YENEEA. The CDR3 nucleotides read TGTGCCAGCAGCCCCGTAACTAGCGGGAGCTCCTACAATGAGCAGTTCTTC. Its translation is CASSPVTSGSSYNEQFF.

This chain uses TRBV4-3 with TRBJ2-1; TRBD2 might be the D (5 bases). Deletions cut 6 bases from V and 0 bases from J, with 15 bases between. The CDR3 extends over 16 amino acids. Per the germline V gene, CDR1 is LGHNA and CDR2 is YSLEER. The CDR3 loop reads CASSRGQFSSYNEQFF. CDR3 bases: TGCGCCAGCAGTAGAGGGCAGTTTAGCTCCTACAATGAGCAGTTCTTC.

The genes are TRBV29-1 and TRBJ1-2; D uncertain. This CDR3 has 14 residues. Germline CDR1 reads SQVTM; CDR2 reads ANQGSEA. With 6 bases removed from V and 1 base from J, the gap between germline ends came to 15 bases. The CDR3 DNA follows: TGCAGCGTCCTCGACGGGCAAAGTAACTATGGCTACACCTTC. Its translation is CSVLDGQSNYGYTF.

This chain's CDR3 is CASIRWIAGGSSYNEQFF. The CDR3 nucleotides read TGTGCCAGCATAAGATGGATAGCGGGAGGGAGCTCCTACAATGAGCAGTTCTTC. The chain links TRBV2 to TRBJ2-1; 11 bases line up with TRBD2. The CDR3 totals 18 residues. From germline, CDR1 is SNHLY and CDR2 FYNNEI. J gave up 0 bases and V 7 bases, and 11 bases lay outside the gene matches. The whole variable domain, remainder taken from reference TRBV2 and TRBJ2-1, is EPEVTQTPSHQVTQMGQEVILRCVPISNHLYFYWYRQILGQKVEFLVSFYNNEISEKSEIFDDQFSVERPDGSNFTLKIRSTKLEDSAMYFCASIRWIAGGSSYNEQFFGPGTRLTVL.

The chain recombines TRBV11-3 with TRBJ2-5; perhaps TRBD2 as D (7 bases). V lost 4 bases to trimming and J lost 7 bases, with 22 bases between them. CDR1 and CDR2 from the germline V gene are SGHNT and YENEEA. The CDR3 totals 16 residues. DNA for the CDR3: TGTGCCAGCAGCTATCTGAGCGGGAACTCACAGGGGACCCAGTACTTC. This translates into CASSYLSGNSQGTQYF. Combining the CDR3 with reference TRBV11-3 and TRBJ2-5 gives the whole variable domain EAGVVQSPRYKIIEKKQPVAFWCNPISGHNTLYWYLQNLGQGPELLIRYENEEAVDDSQLPKDRFSAERLKGVDSTLKIQPAELGDSAVYLCASSYLSGNSQGTQYFGPGTRLLVL.

The V and J genes are TRBV27 and TRBJ1-1; D is uncertain. V shed 8 bases and J shed 0 bases, with 13 bases lying between them. This CDR3 is built from 14 residues. Germline values: CDR1 MNHEY, CDR2 SMNVEV (reference sequence). DNA for the CDR3: TGTGCCAGCTCTATTGGACCCATGAACACTGAAGCTTTCTTT. Protein product: CASSIGPMNTEAFF.